The 11 T cell receptor beta chains below were found in one sample sequenced in a study of cytomegalovirus exposure and HLA in healthy donors. This PCR relied on a set of 60 Vbeta primers and 13 Jbeta primers. Profiled with immunoSEQ multiplex PCR; TCRdb holds only in-frame clones, not every one. The table lists some 160,000 clones, approximately 88% of them singletons, with over 1.5% in the top ten. The specimen sequenced was PBMCs. The source is a woman in her late teens or twenties in good health and CMV-seronegative.

On this clone itself: The identical CDR3 is also encoded by other nucleotide sequences in the sample. The J gene is TRBJ1-1, the V gene TRBV6-1; the D gene is possibly TRBD1 (6 bases). CDR3 size: 14 residues. Trimming took off 3 bases at V and 0 bases at J, with 8 bases between the two ends. The germline V gene encodes CDR1 MNHNS and CDR2 SASEGT. The CDR3, as DNA: TGTGCCAGCAGTGAGGGACACTTGAACACTGAAGCTTTCTTT. Protein: CASSEGHLNTEAFF.

V usage is TRBV2 and J usage is TRBJ1-2, with 10 bases that match TRBD1. In germline, CDR1 is SNHLY, CDR2 FYNNEI. The junction had 21 bases not matched to a gene; V was cut back by 6 bases and J by 5 bases. This CDR3 region has 19 residues. For the CDR3, the DNA is TGTGCCAGCAGCAAACCTCCGGGACAGGGGCGCACTGGGGCATATGGCTACACCTTC. It encodes CASSKPPGQGRTGAYGYTF.

The chain has TRBV9 and TRBJ1-4; no definite D call. CDR1 is SGDLS and CDR2 is YYNGEE in the germline V gene. The CDR3 is made up of 14 amino acids. V was clipped by 5 bases and J by 3 bases, with 11 bases between them. In nucleotides, the CDR3 is TGTGCCAGCAGTTCCCGAGGAGCTAATGAAAAACTGTTTTTT. This codes for CASSSRGANEKLFF. Together with reference TRBV9 and TRBJ1-4, the CDR3 gives the full variable domain: DSGVTQTPKHLITATGQRVTLRCSPRSGDLSVYWYQQSLDQGLQFLIQYYNGEERAKGNILERFSAQQFPDLHSELNLSSLELGDSALYFCASSSRGANEKLFFGSGTQLSVL.

The rearrangement joins TRBV11-1 to TRBJ2-3; D might be TRBD2 (6 bases). The germline CDR1 and CDR2 sequences are SGHAT and FQDESV (reference sequence). V was clipped by 1 base and J by 2 bases, with 16 bases between them. The CDR3 has 17 residues. The CDR3 spells CASSLDVGRGYTDTQYF. CDR3 nucleotide sequence: TGTGCCAGCAGCTTAGATGTAGGGCGGGGTTACACAGATACGCAGTATTTT.

The gene calls are TRBV19 and TRBJ1-1, with D unclear. V was clipped by 4 bases and J by 4 bases, with 13 bases between them. The germline V gene encodes CDR1 LNHDA and CDR2 SQIVND (reference sequence). The CDR3 has 14 residues. CDR3 nucleotides: TGTGCCAGTAGTACTTATTTAACGGGCACTGAAGCTTTCTTT. Amino acid sequence: CASSTYLTGTEAFF.

CDR3 in DNA: TGCGCCAGCAGCCAGGCCTTTGGACAGGGATTATACGAGCAGTACTTC. It specifies CASSQAFGQGLYEQYF. The chain couples TRBV4-1 to TRBJ2-7; TRBD1 agrees at 8 bases. Trimming cost V 3 bases and J 4 bases; bases outside gene matches: 11. Germline assignment: CDR1 MGHRA and CDR2 YSYEKL. This CDR3 has 16 residues.

V is TRBV4-1 and J is TRBJ2-5, with D unresolved. Germline CDR1 and CDR2: MGHRA and YSYEKL. The CDR3 is 15 residues long. The V gene lost 2 bases and the J gene lost 0 bases, with 10 bases spanning the gap. The chain's CDR3 is CASSQYWADQETQYF. CDR3 nucleotide sequence: TGCGCCAGCAGCCAATATTGGGCCGACCAAGAGACCCAGTACTTC.

CDR3: CATSPRKGREQAFF. The CDR3 DNA reads as TGTGCCACCAGCCCCCGGAAGGGTCGGGAGCAAGCTTTCTTT. The chain employs TRBV15 and TRBJ1-1; no reliable D call. The germline V gene encodes CDR1 LNHNV and CDR2 YYDKDF (reference sequence). The CDR3 has 14 residues. The V and J ends lost 5 bases and 9 bases respectively, with 19 bases between them.

The chain couples TRBV13 to TRBJ2-5; 9 bases map to TRBD1. The germline V gene encodes CDR1 PRHDT and CDR2 FYEKMQ (reference sequence). This CDR3 has 14 amino acids. V gave up 5 bases and J gave up 7 bases; unmatched junction bases: 8. The CDR3 nucleotides are TGTGCCAGCAGCGGCCGGGACAGGGTGGGGACCCAGTACTTC. It specifies CASSGRDRVGTQYF. Together with reference TRBV13 and TRBJ2-5, the CDR3 gives the full variable domain: AAGVIQSPRHLIKEKRETATLKCYPIPRHDTVYWYQQGPGQDPQFLISFYEKMQSDKGSIPDRFSAQQFSDYHSELNMSSLELGDSALYFCASSGRDRVGTQYFGPGTRLLVL.

V gene TRBV6-1 combines with J gene TRBJ1-1; a weak D match, TRBD1 (6 bases). Germline CDR1 and CDR2: MNHNS and SASEGT. The CDR3 is 13 amino acids. The V and J ends lost 5 bases and 9 bases respectively, with 16 bases between them. The CDR3 sequence: CASSLRQAPKAFF. For the CDR3, the DNA is TGTGCCAGCAGTCTTCGACAGGCCCCTAAAGCTTTCTTT.

CDR3 loop: CASMGGASYNEQFF. CDR3 in DNA: TGTGCCAGCATGGGGGGGGCCTCCTACAATGAGCAGTTCTTC. J is TRBJ2-1 and V is TRBV6-5, with D perhaps matching TRBD2 (7 bases). The CDR3 consists of 14 residues. V gave up 7 bases and J gave up 0 bases, with 10 bases separating them. Germline-derived CDR1 and CDR2 are MNHEY and SVGAGI.